The sequence of this T cell receptor (beta chain) was determined in a study of a mutant IDH1 vaccine in newly diagnosed glioma. Noted time point: week 47, end of study. A single vaccine dose contained 300 ug of mutant IDH1 20-mer peptide, and topical imiquimod was used with it. The CDR3 sequence is 12 residues long. Per the germline V gene, CDR1 is SNHLY and CDR2 is FYNNEI. V lost 3 bases to trimming and J lost 1 base, with 1 base between them. This clone was detected a few times. Its antigen is still unknown. Other nucleotide sequences in the sample specify the same CDR3. TCRdb's copy holds only in-frame clones and misses some; the assay was immunoSEQ multiplex PCR. The sample shows tens of thousands of clones, approximately 65% of them seen only once.

This specimen was peripheral blood mononuclear cells (PBMCs), taken from a glioma patient whose treatment included an IDH1 peptide vaccine. The origin of this receptor is a man aged 35 to 55 with glioma. Some clones in this sample may be carry-over from other donors' samples. V and J are TRBV2 and TRBJ1-3; unclear D gene. CDR3 loop: CASSESGNTIYF. As DNA, the CDR3 is TGTGCCAGCAGTGAGTCTGGAAACACCATATATTTT.